The T cell receptor beta chain described here comes from a study of CD8+CD57+ T cells in acquired aplastic anemia. For the study at large: Isolated CD4+ and CD8+ cells, once sorted, yielded DNA averaging around 3.3 ug. Study-level results: Patient and control CD8+ Simpson's diversity was not significantly different. It was found that some 31 CD8+ CDR3 sequences were shared between patients and controls.

Profiling of TCR beta VDJ combinations and CDR3 sequences used genomic DNA as template. A single record per CDR3 protein comes from TCRdb applying MiXCR to the reads. The table shows approximately 180,000 distinct CDR3 sequences, with approximately 52% occurring only once. Those patients picked for sequencing had displayed CD8+CD57+ cell expansion on flow cytometry. Blood samples were obtained from patients who had received no prior therapy. The CDR3 has 15 residues. CDR1 and CDR2 (germline): SEHNR, FQNEAQ (reference sequence). Trimming pared 3 bases from V and 2 bases from J, leaving 11 bases between. This clonotype was detected only once. The antigen remains undetermined.

This clonotype was obtained from a human donor with aplastic anemia. What was sequenced was sorted CD4+, CD8+, or CD8+CD57+ T cells (not recorded which) from PBMCs. This chain connects TRBV7-9 to TRBJ1-3, with D perhaps TRBD1 (5 bases). CDR3 amino acids: CASSLDSGAGNTIYF. The CDR3 region has the DNA TGTGCCAGCAGCTTGGATTCGGGGGCTGGAAACACCATATATTTT.